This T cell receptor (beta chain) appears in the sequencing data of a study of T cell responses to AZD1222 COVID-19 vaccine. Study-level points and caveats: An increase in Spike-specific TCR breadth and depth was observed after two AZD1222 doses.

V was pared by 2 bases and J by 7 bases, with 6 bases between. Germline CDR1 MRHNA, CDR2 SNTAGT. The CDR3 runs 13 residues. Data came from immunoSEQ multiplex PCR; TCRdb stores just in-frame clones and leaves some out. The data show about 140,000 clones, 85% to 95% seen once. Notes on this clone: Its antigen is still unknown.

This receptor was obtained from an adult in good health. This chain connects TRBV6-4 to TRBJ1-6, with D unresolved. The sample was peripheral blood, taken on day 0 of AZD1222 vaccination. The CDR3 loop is CASSDEENSPLHF. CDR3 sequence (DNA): TGTGCCAGCAGTGACGAGGAGAATTCACCCCTCCACTTT.